The next 7 T cell receptor beta chains were all read from a single sample in a study of molecular identifiers for immune sequencing clone quantification. MiXCR, applied by TCRdb to the PCR reads, yields one record per CDR3 protein. This table holds around 480,000 distinct CDR3 sequences, roughly 25% found once. The sequenced sample was naive CD8+ T cells from blood, with Jurkat cell RNA spiked in. Subset defined: FACS-sorted CD8+CD4-CCR7+CD45RA+ naive T cells. All receptors come from a human donor in good health. Some libraries in this study had Jurkat cell RNA spiked in.

The CDR3 loop reads CASSSQGAQGYGYTF. In nucleotides, the CDR3 is TGTGCCAGCAGCTCTCAGGGGGCCCAGGGGTATGGCTACACCTTC. The chain employs TRBV13 and TRBJ1-2, with 8 positions matching TRBD1. The trim removed 4 bases at V and 5 bases at J, leaving 9 bases unmatched. The germline gives CDR1 PRHDT, CDR2 FYEKMQ (reference sequence). The CDR3 extends over 15 amino acids.

In nucleotides, the CDR3 is TGTGCCAGCAGCTTATTTTCTAGGTCCCCACCTACCGGACAGGGGACGAAGGTAGCTGAAGCTTTCTTT. This gives the protein CASSLFSRSPPTGQGTKVAEAFF. The J gene is TRBJ1-1, the V gene TRBV7-6, with 9 bases fitting TRBD1. CDR1 is SGHVS and CDR2 is FNYEAQ in the germline V gene. This CDR3 has 23 amino acids. V dropped 2 bases and J dropped 6; count of bases not matched to a gene: 31.

Ten or more counts support this clonotype. The V gene is TRBV6-2 or TRBV6-3, the J gene TRBJ2-2; D may be TRBD2 (5 bases). CDR1 and CDR2 from the germline V gene are MNHEY and SVGEGT. The V end was cut by 7 bases, the J end by 4 bases, with 16 bases between. The CDR3 length is 15 residues. The CDR3 sequence: CASNKLEEVTGELFF. The CDR3 DNA reads TGTGCCAGCAACAAGCTCGAGGAGGTCACCGGGGAGCTGTTTTTT.

The sample holds many counts of this clonotype. This chain connects TRBV29-1 to TRBJ1-4, with D unclear. CDR3 length: 16 amino acids. V was trimmed by 6 bases and J by 0 bases, leaving 17 bases between them. From germline, CDR1 is SQVTM and CDR2 ANQGSEA. DNA for the CDR3: TGCAGCGTGGGAGACCCTGACTTGGCAACTAATGAAAAACTGTTTTTT. This codes for CSVGDPDLATNEKLFF.

This clonotype was found a few times. This chain connects TRBV20-1 to TRBJ2-7; 12 bases are a match to TRBD1. This CDR3 has 19 residues. Per the germline V gene, CDR1 is DFQATT and CDR2 is SNEGSKA (reference sequence). V shed 0 bases and J 0 bases; nucleotides not matched to a gene: 12. The CDR3 loop reads CSARDLWDRGRLVSYEQYF. For the CDR3, the DNA is TGCAGTGCTAGAGATCTTTGGGACAGGGGGCGTTTAGTCTCCTACGAGCAGTACTTC.

The rearrangement joins TRBV7-2 to TRBJ2-1; TRBD2 might be the D (6 bases). CDR1 is SGHTA and CDR2 is FQGNSA in the germline V gene. CDR3 length: 17 residues. V was trimmed by 0 bases and J by 0 bases, leaving 12 bases between them. CDR3 sequence reads: CASSLAEGPSSYNEQFF. DNA of the CDR3: TGTGCCAGCAGCTTAGCGGAGGGCCCCAGCTCCTACAATGAGCAGTTCTTC.

The chain combines TRBV12-3 or TRBV12-4 with TRBJ2-1, with no clear D. Between the trimmed V and J ends, which lost 3 bases and 5 bases, there was a span of 11 bases. The CDR3 totals 14 residues. The CDR3 region is CASSFSASDNEQFF. CDR3 bases: TGTGCCAGCAGTTTTTCGGCGTCCGACAATGAGCAGTTCTTC.